One and the same sample provided the 6 T cell receptor beta chains below, sequenced in a study of Ad26.COV2.S vaccination and SARS-CoV-2 variants. This table comes from immunoSEQ multiplex PCR, and its TCRdb copy is limited to in-frame clones, with some not included. The table has 300,000 to 500,000 clones, approximately 86% seen once; the top ten hold about 3.6%. Treatment specified: around 19 received Ad26.COV2.S at low or high dose, single or two shots; 5 received placebo; per-sample allocation not given. The investigators took samples on day 63 after the first vaccine or placebo injection. The input for sequencing was peripheral blood, taken in a trial of Ad26.COV2.S vaccine versus placebo. The source of these receptors is a person between 18 and 59 years old who received the Ad26.COV2.S COVID-19 vaccine or a placebo.

The V call is TRBV6-1, the J call TRBJ2-7, with TRBD2 identical over 10 bases. Trimming cost V 1 base and J 2 bases; bases outside gene matches: 11. Looked up from germline, CDR1 is MNHNS and CDR2 is SASEGT. CDR3 length equals 18 residues. This CDR3 reads CASSEEGGASGGPYEQYF. CDR3 nucleotides: TGTGCCAGCAGTGAAGAAGGAGGGGCTAGCGGGGGTCCCTACGAGCAGTACTTC.

This chain uses TRBV6-1 with TRBJ1-1; the D is unclear. Per germline, CDR1 MNHNS and CDR2 SASEGT. CDR3 length equals 13 residues. V was cut by 0 bases and J by 5 bases, with 7 bases left in between. The chain's CDR3 is CASSEARRTEAFF. Written as DNA, the CDR3 is TGTGCCAGCAGTGAAGCCCGTCGAACTGAAGCTTTCTTT.

V is TRBV2 and J is TRBJ1-5; TRBD1 is a possible D gene (5 bases). V was cut by 11 bases and J by 0 bases, with 8 bases left in between. Germline CDR1 reads SNHLY; CDR2 reads FYNNEI. CDR3 length: 12 amino acids. CDR3 loop: CAGGGSNQPQHF. For the CDR3, the DNA is TGTGCCGGGGGGGGTAGCAATCAGCCCCAGCATTTT.

The chain is built from TRBV5-1 and TRBJ1-2; D may be TRBD1 (5 bases). V was trimmed by 4 bases and J by 0 bases, leaving 7 bases between them. Germline V gene data show CDR1 as SGHRS and CDR2 as YFSETQ. There are 13 residues in the CDR3. CDR3 sequence: CASSETANYGYTF. The CDR3 DNA sequence: TGCGCCAGCAGCGAGACAGCTAACTATGGCTACACCTTC.

V gene TRBV24-1 combines with J gene TRBJ1-1, with D unresolved. The CDR3 is 13 amino acids. The germline V gene has CDR1 KGHDR and CDR2 SFDVKD. V was cut by 3 bases and J by 5 bases, with 9 bases left in between. Here the CDR3 reads CATSDSAQTEAFF. In DNA form, the CDR3 reads TGTGCCACCAGTGATAGTGCACAGACTGAAGCTTTCTTT.

The genes are TRBV20-1 and TRBJ1-6, with D unclear. Germline loops: CDR1 DFQATT, CDR2 SNEGSKA (reference sequence). This CDR3 region has 11 residues. V lost 3 bases and J 15 bases, leaving 12 bases between the germline ends. Here the CDR3 DNA reads TGCAGTGCTAGGGGTATGGATCGCCTCCACTTT. Translation gives CSARGMDRLHF.